This T cell receptor (beta chain) originates from a study of beta chain features in type 1 diabetes. Study-wide results and limits: People with Type 1 diabetes carried modestly yet significantly shorter TCRB CDR3s in all four CD4+ subsets.

Reverse transcribing all isolated RNA meant expressed TCRB transcripts were sequenced. This table comes from immunoSEQ multiplex PCR, and its TCRdb copy is limited to in-frame clones, with some not included. The table has about 160,000 clones, approximately 9% seen once. Germline V gives CDR1 MNHNY, CDR2 SVGAGI (reference sequence). CDR3 length: 14 amino acids. V gave up 0 bases and J gave up 3 bases; unmatched junction bases: 1. CD4+ naive, central memory, regulatory and stem cell-like memory subsets were isolated by sorting on CD45RO/CCR7/CD25/CD127/CD95/CD27. In the case of this clone: Its antigen is as yet unknown.

The sequenced sample was central memory CD4+ T cells from blood. The clonotype originates from a woman between 18 and 29 years old with type 1 diabetes. This chain joins TRBV6-6 and TRBJ2-7, with 8 bases aligning to TRBD1. Here the CDR3 DNA reads TGTGCCAGCAGTTACTCGGGACAGGTCTACGAGCAGTACTTC. This sequence encodes CASSYSGQVYEQYF.